Shown below are 5 T cell receptor beta chains from a single sample sequenced in a study of molecular identifiers for immune sequencing clone quantification (dated by TCRdb to the late 2010s). Libraries were prepared through PCR. The listed sequencing device is Illumina HiSeq 4000. In TCRdb, the public reads were trimmed at Q25 with fastp and aligned with MiXCR, with productive beta chains retained. Rows with one shared CDR3 protein collapse into an entry with the most common genes and DNA. The sample profile shows 55,000 to 75,000 distinct CDR3 sequences; around a sixth of them were found once. The ten largest clones represent about 1.6% of the sample. The source material was naive CD8+ T cells from blood, with Jurkat cell RNA spiked in. Read against the paper, the sample's cell subset or site label means: FACS-sorted CD8+CD4-CCR7+CD45RA+ naive T cells. These receptors originate from a human donor in good health. Some libraries in this study had Jurkat cell RNA spiked in.

In this sample, this clonotype turned up a few times. The chain has TRBV7-9 and TRBJ2-1, with no clear D. The CDR3 totals 15 residues. V dropped 1 base and J dropped 7 bases, with 14 bases sitting between them. CDR1 is SEHNR, CDR2 FQNEAQ, per germline (reference sequence). The CDR3 DNA follows: TGTGCCAGCAGCTTAGTGGGAAATCCACGAAATGAGCAGTTCTTC. The encoded protein is CASSLVGNPRNEQFF.

Only a few counts were recorded for this clonotype. The chain combines TRBV9 with TRBJ2-2; possibly TRBD2 for D (6 bases). V lost 4 bases and J lost 7, with 17 bases in between. The CDR3 covers 15 residues. CDR1 SGDLS and CDR2 YYNGEE come from the germline V gene. In DNA form, the CDR3 reads TGTGCCAGCAGCCCAGGCCGGGGGTCCAGCGGGGAGCTGTTTTTT. Translation gives CASSPGRGSSGELFF.

By sample fraction, this clonotype is medium-sized. This chain joins TRBV4-2 and TRBJ2-3; no firm D call. V lost 4 bases to trimming and J lost 4 bases, with 12 bases between them. Germline CDR1 and CDR2: LGHNA and YNFKEQ. There are 14 residues in the CDR3. CDR3 sequence: CASSPRKFPDTQYF. The CDR3 DNA sequence: TGTGCCAGCAGCCCGAGGAAGTTCCCAGATACGCAGTATTTT.

The V call is TRBV19, the J call TRBJ1-1; D is uncertain. Trimming stripped 5 bases from V and 0 bases from J, with 10 bases between. The CDR3 extends over 14 amino acids. Germline V gene sequence: CDR1 LNHDA, CDR2 SQIVND (reference sequence). The CDR3 reads CASSLMSLNTEAFF. The CDR3 nucleotides read TGTGCCAGTAGTCTGATGTCTTTGAACACTGAAGCTTTCTTT. Filled out from reference TRBV19 and TRBJ1-1, the complete variable domain reads DGGITQSPKYLFRKEGQNVTLSCEQNLNHDAMYWYRQDPGQGLRLIYYSQIVNDFQKGDIAEGYSVSREKKESFPLTVTSAQKNPTAFYLCASSLMSLNTEAFFGQGTRLTVV.

This chain connects TRBV14 to TRBJ2-7, with 8 bases aligning to TRBD1. This CDR3 spans 15 amino acids. Germline assignment: CDR1 SGHDN and CDR2 FVKESK. Trimming at V came to 1 base and at J to 7 bases, leaving 9 bases not matched to a gene. The DNA of the CDR3 is TGTGCCAGCAGCCAAGTTGCCGGCCAGGGGGCTGAGCAGTACTTC. It translates to CASSQVAGQGAEQYF.